This T cell receptor beta chain was obtained from a study of shared clonotypes between healthy human individuals. Over several immunoSEQ plates, each subset's genomic DNA was distributed in even portions. The method was immunoSEQ multiplex PCR; TCRdb's version includes in-frame clones alone and lacks a portion of them. The sample includes 950,000 to 1,300,000 clones, about 70% of them seen just once. Notes on this clone: No antigen is known for it.

Germline CDR1 reads SGHDN; CDR2 reads FVKESK. The CDR3 is made up of 15 amino acids. V shed 1 base and J shed 10 bases, with 17 bases lying between them. Findings and limits, study-wide: Richness estimates generally favored naive over memory subsets.

CD4+ cell separation produced CD45RA+ naive and CD45RA-negative memory subsets. The chain couples TRBV14 to TRBJ2-1, with D unresolved. The receptor was derived from a man aged 18 to 35 in good health. Sequencing was done on a sample of memory CD4+ T cells sorted from blood. The subset here: CD45RA-negative fraction. The CDR3 sequence is CASSQGGKGRLEQFF. CDR3 in DNA: TGTGCCAGCAGCCAAGGGGGTAAGGGAAGATTGGAGCAGTTCTTC. Looking up the rest from reference TRBV14 and TRBJ2-1 gives the full variable domain: EAGVTQFPSHSVIEKGQTVTLRCDPISGHDNLYWYRRVMGKEIKFLLHFVKESKQDESGMPNNRFLAERTGGTYSTLKVQPAELEDSGVYFCASSQGGKGRLEQFFGPGTRLTVL.